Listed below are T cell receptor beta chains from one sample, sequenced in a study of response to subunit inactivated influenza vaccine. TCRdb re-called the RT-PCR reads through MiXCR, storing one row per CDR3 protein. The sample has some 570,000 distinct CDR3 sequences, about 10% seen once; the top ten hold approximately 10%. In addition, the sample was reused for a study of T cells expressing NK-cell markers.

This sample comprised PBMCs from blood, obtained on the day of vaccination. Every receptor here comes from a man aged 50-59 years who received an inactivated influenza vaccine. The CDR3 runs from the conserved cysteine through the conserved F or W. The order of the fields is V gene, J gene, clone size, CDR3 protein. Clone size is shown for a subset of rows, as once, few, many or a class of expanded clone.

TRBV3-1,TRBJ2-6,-,CATSQERSGSMTNVLTF
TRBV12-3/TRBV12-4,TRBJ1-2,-,CASTGPHPYYGYTF
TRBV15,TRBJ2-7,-,CATSRKRGVDSYEQYF
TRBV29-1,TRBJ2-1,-,CSVGSKLHNEQFF
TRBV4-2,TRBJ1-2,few,CASSQVTVGGQPGYTF
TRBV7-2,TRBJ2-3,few,CASSLAVGRSRADTQYF
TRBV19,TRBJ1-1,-,CASSPISLTEAFF
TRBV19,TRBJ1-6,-,CASSIRDGSGYNSPLHF
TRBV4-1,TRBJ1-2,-,CASSRGTAPLAYGYTF
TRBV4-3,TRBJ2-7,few,CASSQSAGGTSYEQYF
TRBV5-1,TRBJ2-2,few,CASSLIGDGTGELFF
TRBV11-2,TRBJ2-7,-,CASSSIGLSYEQYF
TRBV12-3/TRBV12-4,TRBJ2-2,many,CASTLRVGAGTGELFF
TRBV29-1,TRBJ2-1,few,CSVIGTSGRAGPYNEQFF
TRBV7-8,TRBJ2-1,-,CASSSTVISYNEQFF
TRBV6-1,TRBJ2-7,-,CASSGRTTYEQYF
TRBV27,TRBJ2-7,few,CASSIGSGSYEQYF
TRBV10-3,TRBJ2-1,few,CAIRELPLAGDSYNEQFF
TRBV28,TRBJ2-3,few,CASSLGGGSAHTQYF
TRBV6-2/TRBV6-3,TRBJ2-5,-,CASSFRGRGVAEETQYF
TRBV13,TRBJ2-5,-,CASSKNHYEETQYF
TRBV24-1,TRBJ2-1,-,CATSDLAGRSYNEQFF
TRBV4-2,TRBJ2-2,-,CASSQDLAGFGELFF
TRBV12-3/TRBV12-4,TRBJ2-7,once,CASRTASGFYEQYF
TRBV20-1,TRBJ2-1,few,CSARGTSGGAEQFF
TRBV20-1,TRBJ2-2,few,CSAYQSPTGELFF
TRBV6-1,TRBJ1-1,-,CASGLGRTEAFF
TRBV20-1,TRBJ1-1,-,CSARVGSYTEAFF
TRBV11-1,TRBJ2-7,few,CASSLRLAGGLGEQYF
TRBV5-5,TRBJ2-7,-,CASRHPGQGVYEQYF
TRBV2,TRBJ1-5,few,CASRDHDQPQHF
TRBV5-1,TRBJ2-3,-,CASSRGTGSSTDTQYF
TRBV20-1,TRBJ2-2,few,CSARSEGTNTGELFF
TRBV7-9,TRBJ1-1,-,CASSPRAGMNTEAFF
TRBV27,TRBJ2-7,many,CASSSGASYEQYF
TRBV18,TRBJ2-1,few,CASSPYVAGNYNEQFF
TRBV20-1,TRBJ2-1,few,CSVPGLNNEQFF
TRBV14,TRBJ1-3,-,CASSQTLSGNTIYF
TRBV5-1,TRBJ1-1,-,CASSLRSGGLNTEAFF
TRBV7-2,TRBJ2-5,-,CASSWRTDQETQYF
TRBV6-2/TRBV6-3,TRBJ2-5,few,CASSYGQSGETQYF
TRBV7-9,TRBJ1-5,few,CASSSQGGNNQPQHF
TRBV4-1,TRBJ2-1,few,CASSQHLADNYNEQFF
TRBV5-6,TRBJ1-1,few,CASSRGTGAYISEAFF
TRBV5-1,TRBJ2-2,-,CASSLIDGELFF
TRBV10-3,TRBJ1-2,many,CAISESGQGSYGYTF